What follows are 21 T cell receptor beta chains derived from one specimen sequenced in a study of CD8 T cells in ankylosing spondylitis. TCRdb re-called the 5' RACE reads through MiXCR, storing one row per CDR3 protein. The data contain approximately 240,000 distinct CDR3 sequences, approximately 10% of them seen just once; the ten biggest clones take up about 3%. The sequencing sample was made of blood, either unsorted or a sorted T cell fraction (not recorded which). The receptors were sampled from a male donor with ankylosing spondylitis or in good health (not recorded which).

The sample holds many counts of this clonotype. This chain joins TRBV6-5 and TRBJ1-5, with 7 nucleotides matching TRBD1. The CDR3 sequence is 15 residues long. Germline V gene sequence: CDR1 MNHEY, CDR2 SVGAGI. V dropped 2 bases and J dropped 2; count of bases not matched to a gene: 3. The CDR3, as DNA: TGTGCCAGCAGTTACAACAGGGGTGGCAATCAGCCCCAGCATTTT. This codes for CASSYNRGGNQPQHF.

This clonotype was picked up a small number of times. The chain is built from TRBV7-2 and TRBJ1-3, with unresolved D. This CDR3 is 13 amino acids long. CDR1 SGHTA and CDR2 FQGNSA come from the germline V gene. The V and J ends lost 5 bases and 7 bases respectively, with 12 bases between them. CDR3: CASSPSGSNTIYF. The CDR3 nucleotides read TGTGCCAGCAGCCCCTCGGGGTCTAACACCATATATTTT. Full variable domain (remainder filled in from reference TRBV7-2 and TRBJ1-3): GAGVSQSPSNKVTEKGKDVELRCDPISGHTALYWYRQSLGQGLEFLIYFQGNSAPDKSGLPSDRFSAERTGGSVSTLTIQRTQQEDSAVYLCASSPSGSNTIYFGEGSWLTVV.

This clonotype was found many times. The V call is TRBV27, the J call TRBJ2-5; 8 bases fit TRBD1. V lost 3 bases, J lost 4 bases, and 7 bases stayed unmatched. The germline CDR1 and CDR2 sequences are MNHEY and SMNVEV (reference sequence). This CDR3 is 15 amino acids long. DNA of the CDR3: TGTGCCAGCAGTTTCCACAGGGGGTATGGAGAGACCCAGTACTTC. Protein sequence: CASSFHRGYGETQYF.

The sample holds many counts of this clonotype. CDR3: CASSLIGDYEQYF. The CDR3 nucleotides read TGTGCCAGCAGCCTGATAGGGGACTACGAGCAGTACTTC. The rearrangement uses TRBV3-1 and TRBJ2-7, with D perhaps matching TRBD1 (5 bases). The V and J ends lost 4 bases and 3 bases respectively, with 10 bases between them. The CDR3 is 13 amino acids. From germline, CDR1 is LGHDT and CDR2 YNNKEL (reference sequence).

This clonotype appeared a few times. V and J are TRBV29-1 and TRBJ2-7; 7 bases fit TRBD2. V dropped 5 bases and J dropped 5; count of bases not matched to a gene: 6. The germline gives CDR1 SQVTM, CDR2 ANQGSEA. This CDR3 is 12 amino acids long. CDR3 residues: CSVTAGVDEQYF. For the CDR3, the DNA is TGCAGCGTTACCGCGGGAGTTGACGAGCAGTACTTC.

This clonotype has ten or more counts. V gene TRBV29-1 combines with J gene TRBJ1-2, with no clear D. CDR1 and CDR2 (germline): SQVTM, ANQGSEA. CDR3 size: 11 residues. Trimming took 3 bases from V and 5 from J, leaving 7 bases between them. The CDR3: CSVDGSYGYTF. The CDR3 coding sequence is TGCAGCGTTGACGGAAGTTATGGCTACACCTTC.

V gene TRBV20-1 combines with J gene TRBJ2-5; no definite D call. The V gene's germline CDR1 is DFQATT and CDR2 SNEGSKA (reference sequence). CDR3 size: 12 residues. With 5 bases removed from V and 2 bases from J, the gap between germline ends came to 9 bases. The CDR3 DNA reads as TGCAGTGCTCATAACGTTCAAGAGACCCAGTACTTC. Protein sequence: CSAHNVQETQYF.

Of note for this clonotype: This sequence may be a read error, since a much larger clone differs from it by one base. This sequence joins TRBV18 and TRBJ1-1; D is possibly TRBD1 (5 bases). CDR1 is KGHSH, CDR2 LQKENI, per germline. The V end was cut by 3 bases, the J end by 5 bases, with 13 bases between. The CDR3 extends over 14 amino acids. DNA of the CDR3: TGTGCCAGCTCACCGGATATAGGGGATACTGAAGCTTTCTTT. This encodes CASSPDIGDTEAFF. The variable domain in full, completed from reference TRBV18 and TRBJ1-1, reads NAGVMQNPRHLVRRRGQEARLRCSPMKGHSHVYWYRQLPEEGLKFMVYLQKENIIDESGMPKERFSAEFPKEGPSILRIQQVVRGDSAAYFCASSPDIGDTEAFFGQGTRLTVV.

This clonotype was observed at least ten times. The CDR3 protein is CASSLKSSGSWYDEQFF. CDR3 sequence (DNA): TGCGCCAGCAGCTTGAAGTCTAGCGGGAGTTGGTATGATGAGCAGTTCTTC. This chain connects TRBV5-1 to TRBJ2-1, with 10 bases matching TRBD2. This CDR3 is built from 17 residues. J lost 8 bases, V lost 1 base, and 12 bases had no gene match. Germline V gene lookup returns CDR1 SGHRS and CDR2 YFSETQ. Using reference TRBV5-1 and TRBJ2-1 for the parts outside the CDR3, the full variable domain is KAGVTQTPRYLIKTRGQQVTLSCSPISGHRSVSWYQQTPGQGLQFLFEYFSETQRNKGNFPGRFSGRQFSNSRSEMNVSTLELGDSALYLCASSLKSSGSWYDEQFFGPGTRLTVL.

CDR3 amino acids: CSASPHGRDEQYF. As DNA, the CDR3 is TGCAGTGCTAGTCCGCACGGCAGGGACGAGCAGTACTTC. The chain carries TRBV20-1 and TRBJ2-7; perhaps TRBD1 as D (5 bases). Looked up from germline, CDR1 is DFQATT and CDR2 is SNEGSKA (reference sequence). Trimming removed 3 bases from V and 5 bases from J, with 14 bases in between. The CDR3 covers 13 residues.

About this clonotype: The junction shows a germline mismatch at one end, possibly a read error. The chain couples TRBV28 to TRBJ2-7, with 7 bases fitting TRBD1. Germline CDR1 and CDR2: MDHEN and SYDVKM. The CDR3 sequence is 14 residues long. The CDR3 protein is CTSSKRTGTYEQYF. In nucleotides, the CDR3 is TGTACCAGCAGTAAACGGACAGGAACCTACGAGCAGTACTTC.

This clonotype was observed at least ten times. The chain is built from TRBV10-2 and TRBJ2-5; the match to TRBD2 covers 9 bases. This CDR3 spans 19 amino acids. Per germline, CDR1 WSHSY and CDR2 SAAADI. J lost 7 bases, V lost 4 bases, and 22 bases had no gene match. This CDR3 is CASSAYPNPGLAGGLTQYF. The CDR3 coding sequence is TGCGCCAGCAGTGCGTACCCCAACCCGGGACTAGCAGGGGGTTTGACCCAGTACTTC.

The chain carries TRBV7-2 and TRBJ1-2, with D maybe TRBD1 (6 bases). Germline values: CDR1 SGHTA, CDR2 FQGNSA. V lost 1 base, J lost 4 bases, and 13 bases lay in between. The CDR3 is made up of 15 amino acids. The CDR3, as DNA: TGTGCCAGCAGCTTAGGTGGGCAGGGGACCTATGGCTACACCTTC. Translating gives CASSLGGQGTYGYTF.

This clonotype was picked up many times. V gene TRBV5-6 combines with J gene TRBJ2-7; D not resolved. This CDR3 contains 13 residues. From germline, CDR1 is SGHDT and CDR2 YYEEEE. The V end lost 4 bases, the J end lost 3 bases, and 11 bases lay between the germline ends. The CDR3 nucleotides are TGTGCCAGCAGCCGCTCGGTCGACTACGAGCAGTACTTC. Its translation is CASSRSVDYEQYF.

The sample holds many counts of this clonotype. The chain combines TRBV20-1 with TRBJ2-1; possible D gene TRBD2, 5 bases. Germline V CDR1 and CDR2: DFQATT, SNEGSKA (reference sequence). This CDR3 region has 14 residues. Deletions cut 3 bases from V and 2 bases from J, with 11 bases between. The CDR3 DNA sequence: TGCAGTGCTAGGACGGGGAGCACCTACAATGAGCAGTTCTTC. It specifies CSARTGSTYNEQFF.

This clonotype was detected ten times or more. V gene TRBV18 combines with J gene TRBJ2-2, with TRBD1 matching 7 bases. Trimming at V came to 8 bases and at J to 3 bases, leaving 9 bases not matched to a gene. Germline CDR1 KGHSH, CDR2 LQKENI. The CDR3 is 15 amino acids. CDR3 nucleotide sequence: TGTGCCAGCCTCCGGGACAGAATTGACACCGGGGAGCTGTTTTTT. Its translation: CASLRDRIDTGELFF. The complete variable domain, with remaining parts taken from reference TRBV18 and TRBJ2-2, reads NAGVMQNPRHLVRRRGQEARLRCSPMKGHSHVYWYRQLPEEGLKFMVYLQKENIIDESGMPKERFSAEFPKEGPSILRIQQVVRGDSAAYFCASLRDRIDTGELFFGEGSRLTVL.

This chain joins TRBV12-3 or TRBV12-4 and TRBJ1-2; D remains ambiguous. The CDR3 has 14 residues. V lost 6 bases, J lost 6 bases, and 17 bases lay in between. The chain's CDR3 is CASSSQAAPNGYTF. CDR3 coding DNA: TGTGCCAGCAGCTCCCAGGCAGCCCCGAATGGCTACACCTTC.

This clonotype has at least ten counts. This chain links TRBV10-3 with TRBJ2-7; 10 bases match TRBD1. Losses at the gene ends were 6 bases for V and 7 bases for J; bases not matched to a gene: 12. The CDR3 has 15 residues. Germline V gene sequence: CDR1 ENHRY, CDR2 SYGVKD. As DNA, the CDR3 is TGTGCCATCAGCGAAGCGGGGACAGGGGCTTCTGAGCAGTACTTC. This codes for CAISEAGTGASEQYF.

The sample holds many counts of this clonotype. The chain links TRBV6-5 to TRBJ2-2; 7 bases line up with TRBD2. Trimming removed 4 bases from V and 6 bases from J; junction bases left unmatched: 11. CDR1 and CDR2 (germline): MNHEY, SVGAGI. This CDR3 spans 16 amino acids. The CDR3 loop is CASSFSGTTYAGELFF. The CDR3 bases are TGTGCCAGCAGTTTTTCCGGGACTACCTACGCCGGGGAGCTGTTTTTT.

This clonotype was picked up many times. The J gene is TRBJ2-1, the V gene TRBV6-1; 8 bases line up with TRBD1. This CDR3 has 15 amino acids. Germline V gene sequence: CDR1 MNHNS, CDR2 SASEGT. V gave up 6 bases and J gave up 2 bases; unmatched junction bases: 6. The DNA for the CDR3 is TGTGCCAGCAGGGGCCCAGGGGGCGCCTACAATGAGCAGTTCTTC. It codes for CASRGPGGAYNEQFF.

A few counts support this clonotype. In DNA form, the CDR3 reads TGTGCCTGGAGAGGACAGTCCACAGATACGCAGTATTTT. Translating gives CAWRGQSTDTQYF. The chain is built from TRBV30 and TRBJ2-3; D is perhaps TRBD1 (6 bases). There are 13 residues in the CDR3. Germline CDR1 GTSNPN, CDR2 SVGIG (reference sequence). V was cut by 3 bases and J by 2 bases, with 9 bases left in between.